This T cell receptor (beta chain) is from a study of long-term antiretroviral therapy in people with HIV. The study's findings and limits: ART-treated samples gained diversity yet remained below transplant donor controls. Drawn between about 2004 and 2017, the blood was possibly obtained under older ART regimens.

This CDR3 is 15 amino acids long. Germline CDR1 reads SGHVS; CDR2 reads FNYEAQ. Trimming stripped 3 bases from V and 3 bases from J, with 11 bases between. This clone was picked up a small number of times. Its antigen is currently unknown. Assay version v3.0 of immunoSEQ was used, and it was run at survey level. The data were produced by immunoSEQ multiplex PCR, yet TCRdb's version contains in-frame clones alone and is incomplete. The sample records 20,000 to 30,000 clones, about four fifths being singletons. The specimen was unsorted PBMCs, collected at the start of antiretroviral therapy, before treatment. This clonotype originated in a woman under 30 with HIV. This rearrangement joins TRBV7-6 to TRBJ2-2; D is unclear. CDR3 residues: CASSFSQEHTGELFF. In nucleotides, the CDR3 is TGTGCCAGCAGCTTTAGCCAGGAGCACACCGGGGAGCTGTTTTTT.